This T cell receptor beta chain was recovered during a study of blood T cell repertoires in COVID-19. Study-wide context: Acute and convalescent COVID-19 specimens originated in the United States, Italy and Spain.

Germline V gives CDR1 LNHNV, CDR2 YYDKDF (reference sequence). The CDR3 contains 16 residues. Trimming pared 5 bases from V and 2 bases from J, leaving 15 bases between. Original methodology: Nucleated cell counts were estimated from reference gene primer amplification. Measured with immunoSEQ multiplex PCR; TCRdb has only the in-frame clones, and not every one. The DNA was the basis for D and trimming; V, J and clone size are from that table. The data contain 300,000 to 400,000 clones, about 90% of them singletons. Material: peripheral blood. The chain employs TRBV15 and TRBJ2-2; D remains unclear. This clonotype was obtained from a woman in her fifties or sixties with COVID-19, enrolled during active disease. The DNA of the CDR3 is TGTGCCACCAGCTCCCGGGTGGTATTTAACACCGGGGAGCTGTTTTTT. Protein: CATSSRVVFNTGELFF.